This TCR beta chain was sequenced in a study of T cells after yellow fever vaccination. This CDR3 region has 11 residues. Trimming pared 2 bases from V and 9 bases from J, leaving 5 bases between. The sample holds a few counts of this clonotype. UMIs and a universal primer site were added when TCR cDNA was made by 5'RACE template switching. TCRdb passed the 5' RACE reads through MiXCR, listing each CDR3 protein once. The sample lists 400,000 to 650,000 distinct CDR3 sequences; 21% were seen once. The rearrangement joins TRBV12-3 or TRBV12-4 to TRBJ2-1; D call uncertain. The source was PBMCs, collected more than 20 days after the first yellow fever vaccination. The TCR was taken from a man aged 18-30 years who received the YFV17D yellow fever vaccine. The CDR3 spells CASSLKGEQFF. In DNA, the CDR3 is TGTGCCAGCAGTTTAAAGGGTGAGCAGTTCTTC.